The 18 T cell receptor beta chains listed next were all sequenced from one sample in a study of blood T cell repertoires in COVID-19. Here immunoSEQ multiplex PCR was the method, and the copy in TCRdb shows in-frame clones only, minus some. The sample records 37,000 or so clones, over 75% being singletons. Material: peripheral blood. These receptor sequences come from a man aged 55-75 years with active COVID-19.

The V and J genes are TRBV27 and TRBJ2-2, with D perhaps TRBD1 (6 bases). The ends were cut back, 5 bases at V and 2 bases at J, with 15 bases in the middle. The CDR3 spans 16 residues. Germline V CDR1 and CDR2: MNHEY, SMNVEV (reference sequence). For the CDR3, the DNA is TGTGCCAGCAGTATCGTCCCGGGACAAAACACCGGGGAGCTGTTTTTT. Its translation: CASSIVPGQNTGELFF.

The chain recombines TRBV5-4 with TRBJ1-4; D is possibly TRBD1 (6 bases). This CDR3 is 15 amino acids long. The germline CDR1 and CDR2 sequences are SGHNT and YYREEE (reference sequence). V gave up 6 bases and J gave up 6 bases, with 18 bases separating them. Here the CDR3 reads CASNFGGRGDEKLFF. The CDR3 nucleotides read TGTGCCAGCAACTTCGGGGGGCGAGGGGATGAAAAACTGTTTTTT.

The chain is built from TRBV23-1 and TRBJ2-1; 7 bases are shared with TRBD1. TRBV23-1 qualifies as an ORF whose function is uncertain. The CDR3 extends over 17 amino acids. After removal of 6 bases from V and 0 bases from J, the junction contained 11 bases not matched to a gene. For the CDR3, the DNA is TGCGCCAGCAGCCCTAACCCCCGGGACAGCTCCTACAATGAGCAGTTCTTC. Encoded protein: CASSPNPRDSSYNEQFF.

The CDR3 DNA reads TGCAGCGCAGGGACAGGGATTGTGACTGAAGCTTTCTTT. Translating gives CSAGTGIVTEAFF. V and J are TRBV29-1 and TRBJ1-1, with TRBD1 identical over 9 bases. Per germline, CDR1 SQVTM and CDR2 ANQGSEA. This CDR3 spans 13 amino acids. V dropped 7 bases and J dropped 5; count of bases not matched to a gene: 8. Complete variable domain (other parts from reference TRBV29-1 and TRBJ1-1): SAVISQKPSRDICQRGTSLTIQCQVDSQVTMMFWYRQQPGQSLTLIATANQGSEATYESGFVIDKFPISRPNLTFSTLTVSNMSPEDSSIYLCSAGTGIVTEAFFGQGTRLTVV.

In its sample, this clone was seen once. This chain joins TRBV29-1 and TRBJ1-1; possibly TRBD1 for D (5 bases). CDR1 SQVTM and CDR2 ANQGSEA come from the germline V gene. The ends were cut back, 4 bases at V and 4 bases at J, with 19 bases in the middle. The CDR3 runs to 15 residues. CDR3 protein: CSVGGEQFKSTEAFF. In DNA, the CDR3 is TGCAGCGTTGGGGGGGAGCAGTTCAAAAGCACTGAAGCTTTCTTT.

The V call is TRBV4-2, the J call TRBJ2-1; TRBD2 matches at 9 bases. V was pared by 0 bases and J by 2 bases, with 5 bases of the junction left unmatched. This CDR3 spans 17 amino acids. Germline CDR1 and CDR2: LGHNA and YNFKEQ. The CDR3 protein is CASSQDGLAGTYNEQFF. The DNA of the CDR3 is TGTGCCAGCAGCCAAGATGGTCTAGCGGGGACCTACAATGAGCAGTTCTTC.

V gene TRBV19 combines with J gene TRBJ2-4, with 8 bases matching TRBD1. CDR1 is LNHDA and CDR2 is SQIVND in the germline V gene (reference sequence). This CDR3 has 17 residues. J was trimmed by 1 base and V by 4 bases; bases with no gene match: 9. The CDR3 here is CASSTNQGAGAKNIQYF. CDR3 DNA: TGTGCCAGTAGTACCAACCAGGGGGCTGGGGCCAAAAACATTCAGTACTTC.

This chain uses TRBV2 with TRBJ1-5; a possible D gene is TRBD1 (5 bases). Trimming took 7 bases from V and 0 from J, leaving 7 bases between them. Germline V CDR1 and CDR2: SNHLY, FYNNEI. CDR3 length equals 13 residues. CDR3 sequence: CASTRDSNQPQHF. The CDR3 coding sequence is TGTGCCAGCACCAGGGATAGCAATCAGCCCCAGCATTTT. Looking up the rest from reference TRBV2 and TRBJ1-5 gives the full variable domain: EPEVTQTPSHQVTQMGQEVILRCVPISNHLYFYWYRQILGQKVEFLVSFYNNEISEKSEIFDDQFSVERPDGSNFTLKIRSTKLEDSAMYFCASTRDSNQPQHFGDGTRLSIL.

The chain is built from TRBV28 and TRBJ2-1; D unresolved. CDR3 length equals 14 residues. Germline-derived CDR1 and CDR2 are MDHEN and SYDVKM. Trimming left V 3 bases short and J 0 bases short, with 6 bases between. CDR3 DNA sequence: TGTGCCAGCAGTTTCCTTAGCTCCTACAATGAGCAGTTCTTC. Protein: CASSFLSSYNEQFF.

This chain connects TRBV5-1 to TRBJ2-5, with 10 bases aligning to TRBD2. Germline-derived CDR1 and CDR2 are SGHRS and YFSETQ. There are 15 residues in the CDR3. Trimming at V came to 4 bases and at J to 2 bases, leaving 5 bases not matched to a gene. CDR3 sequence: CASSEGLASQETQYF. The CDR3 nucleotides read TGCGCCAGCAGCGAGGGACTAGCGAGTCAAGAGACCCAGTACTTC.

The chain joins TRBV28 to TRBJ2-5, with a weak D call TRBD1 (6 bases). Germline loops: CDR1 MDHEN, CDR2 SYDVKM. The CDR3 totals 16 residues. Trimming cost V 4 bases and J 0 bases, with 15 bases left between them. The CDR3 DNA sequence: TGTGCCAGCAGTTCCATTCCTACAGGGTACCAAGAGACCCAGTACTTC. Translated: CASSSIPTGYQETQYF.

A word on this clone: One junction end does not reproduce the germline sequence, and a read error may be involved. The chain recombines TRBV5-5 with TRBJ2-7, with 8 bases that match TRBD2. The V gene's germline CDR1 is SGHKS and CDR2 YYEKEE (reference sequence). The length of the CDR3 is 15 residues. This CDR3 is CARSLAGGGGDEQYF. In nucleotides, the CDR3 is TGTGCCCGCAGCTTGGCGGGGGGCGGGGGCGACGAGCAGTACTTC.

This sequence joins TRBV3-1 (or the pseudogene TRBV3-2) and TRBJ2-3; D is unresolved. V lost 4 bases and J lost 1, with 6 bases in between. The CDR3 totals 13 residues. From germline, CDR1 is LGHDT and CDR2 YNNKEL (reference sequence). In DNA, the CDR3 is TGTGCCAGCAGCCCCCTTCGCACAGATACGCAGTATTTT. It is translated as CASSPLRTDTQYF.

The V and J genes are TRBV9 and TRBJ2-5, with 8 bases identical to TRBD2. CDR3 size: 14 residues. Germline assignment: CDR1 SGDLS and CDR2 YYNGEE. V lost 0 bases, J lost 5 bases, and 3 bases stayed unmatched. CDR3 protein: CASSVGGRPETQYF. The CDR3 nucleotides read TGTGCCAGCAGCGTAGGCGGGAGGCCCGAGACCCAGTACTTC. Full variable domain (rest looked up from reference TRBV9 and TRBJ2-5): DSGVTQTPKHLITATGQRVTLRCSPRSGDLSVYWYQQSLDQGLQFLIQYYNGEERAKGNILERFSAQQFPDLHSELNLSSLELGDSALYFCASSVGGRPETQYFGPGTRLLVL.

This sequence joins TRBV6-5 and TRBJ2-7; 7 nucleotides align to TRBD2. The CDR3 consists of 15 residues. Germline values: CDR1 MNHEY, CDR2 SVGAGI. V gave up 7 bases and J gave up 1 base; unmatched junction bases: 10. The CDR3 coding sequence is TGTGCCAGCACCCTCGGTGCTAGCGGTTCCTACGAGCAGTACTTC. Translation gives CASTLGASGSYEQYF.

The chain is built from TRBV11-1 and TRBJ2-3; 10 nucleotides match TRBD2. Germline V gene sequence: CDR1 SGHAT, CDR2 FQDESV (reference sequence). The CDR3 spans 16 residues. Trimming at V came to 5 bases and at J to 1 base, leaving 6 bases not matched to a gene. This CDR3 is CASSLRTSGRTDTQYF. In nucleotides, the CDR3 is TGTGCCAGCAGCCTAAGGACTAGCGGCCGCACAGATACGCAGTATTTT.

V usage is TRBV2 and J usage is TRBJ2-3; weak D call: TRBD1 (5 bases). Trimming stripped 8 bases from V and 2 bases from J, with 17 bases between. Germline CDR1 is SNHLY and CDR2 is FYNNEI. The CDR3 runs to 15 residues. CDR3 nucleotide sequence: TGTGCCAGCCTTCTTACTGACAGAGACACAGATACGCAGTATTTT. It is translated as CASLLTDRDTDTQYF.

The gene calls are TRBV7-2 and TRBJ2-7, with 9 bases lining up with TRBD2. J was trimmed by 5 bases and V by 1 base; bases with no gene match: 9. The CDR3 is 16 residues long. Germline lookup yields CDR1 SGHTA and CDR2 FQGNSA. As DNA, the CDR3 is TGTGCCAGCAGCTTAGAGTTAGCGGGAGCGAGTCACGAGCAGTACTTC. Protein sequence: CASSLELAGASHEQYF. Together with reference TRBV7-2 and TRBJ2-7, the CDR3 gives the full variable domain: GAGVSQSPSNKVTEKGKDVELRCDPISGHTALYWYRQSLGQGLEFLIYFQGNSAPDKSGLPSDRFSAERTGGSVSTLTIQRTQQEDSAVYLCASSLELAGASHEQYFGPGTRLTVT.